The present T cell receptor beta chain was sequenced within a study of T cell responses to AZD1222 COVID-19 vaccine. Broader study findings: Females outnumbered males among donors, who were mostly white British; clonal diversity was possibly underestimated. Nearly half of spike-specific TCRs reportedly target unmutated variant regions. At study baseline, merely several AZD1222 recipients were seropositive. Spike-specific TCR repertoires showed rising breadth and depth after two AZD1222 doses.

Per germline, CDR1 SGHAT and CDR2 FQNNGV. V lost 5 bases and J 0 bases, leaving 11 bases between the germline ends. This CDR3 has 15 amino acids. Comment on this clone: As yet, its antigen is unknown.

The data were produced by immunoSEQ multiplex PCR, yet TCRdb's version contains in-frame clones alone and is incomplete. The sample lists roughly 150,000 clones; about nine tenths were seen once. This receptor was identified in an adult in good health. Sequenced material: peripheral blood, taken on day 0 of AZD1222 vaccination. The V and J genes are TRBV11-2 and TRBJ2-1; D may be TRBD1 (5 bases). For the CDR3, the DNA is TGTGCCAGCAGCAGGGAAAGGGGCTCCTACAATGAGCAGTTCTTC. As protein: CASSRERGSYNEQFF.